Below are 30 T cell receptor beta chains sequenced from a single sample in a study of blood T cells in healthy people across ages. The authors ran a second PCR of about 6 to 11 cycles using a sample-barcoded 5' primer and a J-beta primer mix. TCRdb ran MiXCR on the 5' RACE reads and lists one entry per CDR3 protein. The table shows over a million distinct CDR3 sequences, with around 27% occurring only once. This sample also belongs to another study, concerning T cells of mothers and their children.

The source material was blood. These receptors were taken from a girl between 2 and 10 years old in good health.

This sequence joins TRBV6-1 and TRBJ2-7, with 9 bases aligning to TRBD1. The CDR3 extends over 16 amino acids. With 5 bases clipped from V and 3 bases from J, the junction kept 11 bases outside the gene matches. In germline, CDR1 is MNHNS, CDR2 SASEGT. CDR3 DNA: TGTGCCAGCAGTCAAGGGACAGGGCCTCCCTTCTACGAGCAGTACTTC. Translated: CASSQGTGPPFYEQYF.

This clonotype appeared a few times. This rearrangement joins TRBV20-1 to TRBJ2-5, with TRBD2 matching 7 bases. The CDR3 sequence is 14 residues long. Germline V lookup: CDR1 DFQATT, CDR2 SNEGSKA (reference sequence). V lost 0 bases and J lost 5; bases outside the gene matches: 6. The CDR3 DNA sequence: TGCAGTGCTAGAGATATGGCGGGAGTGGAGACCCAGTACTTC. Protein: CSARDMAGVETQYF.

This sequence joins TRBV29-1 and TRBJ2-3, with 8 bases that match TRBD1. The CDR3 spans 15 residues. Unmatched junction bases numbered 8, after V lost 4 bases and J lost 2 bases. Looked up from germline, CDR1 is SQVTM and CDR2 is ANQGSEA. The CDR3 is CSVVQGGRNTDTQYF. The CDR3 DNA sequence: TGCAGCGTTGTACAGGGGGGTCGGAACACAGATACGCAGTATTTT.

Comments on this clonotype: One end of the junction varies from germline; a read error may be responsible. DNA for the CDR3: TGTACCAGCAGTGACTCGAGTTCAGATACGCAGTATTTT. Translation gives CTSSDSSSDTQYF. V is TRBV6-4 and J is TRBJ2-3; D is ambiguous. This CDR3 contains 13 residues. The germline V gene encodes CDR1 MRHNA and CDR2 SNTAGT.

The chain employs TRBV5-4 and TRBJ2-4, with D unresolved. Trimming removed 4 bases from V and 8 bases from J, with 13 bases in between. The CDR3 loop spans 13 amino acids. Germline CDR1 and CDR2: SGHNT and YYREEE (reference sequence). CDR3 in DNA: TGTGCCAGCAGCGGCGACCGTGTACACATTCAGTACTTC. This gives the protein CASSGDRVHIQYF.

The chain joins TRBV7-9 to TRBJ2-4, with TRBD2 identical over 12 bases. Losses at the gene ends were 5 bases for V and 0 bases for J; bases not matched to a gene: 8. Germline assignment: CDR1 SEHNR and CDR2 FQNEAQ (reference sequence). The CDR3 extends over 18 amino acids. CDR3 loop: CASSPRLAGVLAKNIQYF. The CDR3 DNA reads TGTGCCAGCAGCCCCAGACTAGCGGGGGTACTAGCCAAAAACATTCAGTACTTC. The variable domain in full, with the rest retrieved from reference TRBV7-9 and TRBJ2-4, is DTGVSQNPRHKITKRGQNVTFRCDPISEHNRLYWYRQTLGQGPEFLTYFQNEAQLEKSRLLSDRFSAERPKGSFSTLEIQRTEQGDSAMYLCASSPRLAGVLAKNIQYFGAGTRLSVL.

DNA for the CDR3: TGTGCCAGCAAGACAGGGCGGGACTATGGCTACACCTTC. Its translation: CASKTGRDYGYTF. This sequence joins TRBV28 and TRBJ1-2; 7 bases align to TRBD1. Germline values: CDR1 MDHEN, CDR2 SYDVKM. This CDR3 comprises 13 residues. Unmatched junction bases numbered 5, after V lost 7 bases and J lost 3 bases.

Only a few counts were recorded for this clonotype. The chain carries TRBV9 and TRBJ2-1; 8 nucleotides agree with TRBD1. This CDR3 comprises 17 residues. J was trimmed by 5 bases and V by 3 bases; bases with no gene match: 13. Germline CDR1 SGDLS, CDR2 YYNGEE. CDR3 residues: CASSGSTWTGTDNEQFF. The CDR3 region has the DNA TGTGCCAGCAGCGGATCAACGTGGACAGGGACGGACAATGAGCAGTTCTTC.

This clonotype was counted a few times. The chain couples TRBV2 to TRBJ2-2; D might be TRBD1 (5 bases). Trimming cost V 6 bases and J 7 bases, with 9 bases left between them. CDR3 length: 12 amino acids. CDR1 is SNHLY, CDR2 FYNNEI, per germline. The DNA of the CDR3 is TGTGCCAGCAGACCTGACAGCGGGGAGCTGTTTTTT. Translating it yields CASRPDSGELFF.

In this sample, this clonotype turned up a few times. The genes are TRBV12-3 or TRBV12-4 and TRBJ2-7; 10 bases match TRBD2. Trimming at V came to 6 bases and at J to 6 bases, leaving 11 bases not matched to a gene. The CDR3 runs to 15 residues. CDR3 amino acids: CASRAGASGGGEQYF. The CDR3, as DNA: TGTGCCAGCAGAGCAGGAGCTAGCGGGGGTGGCGAGCAGTACTTC.

Only a few counts were recorded for this clonotype. The rearrangement joins TRBV3-1 to TRBJ1-6; D is uncertain. Germline V lookup: CDR1 LGHDT, CDR2 YNNKEL (reference sequence). This CDR3 contains 15 residues. With 0 bases removed from V and 6 bases from J, the gap between germline ends came to 9 bases. The CDR3 DNA is TGTGCCAGCAGCCAAGATCCCAACGGTAATTCACCCCTCCACTTT. Its translation: CASSQDPNGNSPLHF.

The chain joins TRBV7-2 to TRBJ1-3; weak D call: TRBD1 (5 bases). V dropped 1 base and J dropped 5 bases, with 12 bases sitting between them. The CDR3 has 15 amino acids. The germline CDR1 and CDR2 sequences are SGHTA and FQGNSA. The CDR3 spells CASSLGGGARNTIYF. The DNA for the CDR3 is TGTGCCAGCAGCTTAGGAGGCGGGGCGCGAAACACCATATATTTT.

The sample holds a few counts of this clonotype. The V and J genes are TRBV11-3 and TRBJ2-5; D is unclear. The J call may be wrong; the DNA end is better matched by TRBJ2-7. Germline V lookup: CDR1 SGHNT, CDR2 YENEEA. The CDR3 sequence is 13 residues long. The CDR3 loop reads CASSLNKVYEQYF. The DNA of the CDR3 is TGTGCCAGCAGCTTAAATAAGGTCTACGAGCAGTACTTC.

This clonotype was recorded a few times. This chain joins TRBV3-1 and TRBJ1-1; the D is unclear. CDR1 and CDR2 (germline): LGHDT, YNNKEL (reference sequence). This CDR3 spans 12 amino acids. V was clipped by 8 bases and J by 11 bases, with 18 bases between them. The CDR3 protein is CASQTEASGAFF. The CDR3 nucleotides are TGTGCCAGCCAAACCGAGGCATCGGGGGCTTTCTTT.

The chain recombines TRBV6-5 with TRBJ2-7, with D uncertain. CDR3 length: 11 amino acids. Germline V gene data show CDR1 as MNHEY and CDR2 as SVGAGI. With 1 base removed from V and 12 bases from J, the gap between germline ends came to 10 bases. CDR3 coding DNA: TGTGCCAGCAGTTACTTGTCCCGGTGGTACTTC. Residues: CASSYLSRWYF.

The V call is TRBV20-1, the J call TRBJ2-7; D tentatively fits TRBD1 or TRBD2 (6 bases each). V lost 0 bases, J lost 4 bases, and 16 bases lay in between. This CDR3 region has 15 residues. The V gene's germline CDR1 is DFQATT and CDR2 SNEGSKA (reference sequence). The CDR3 region is CSAREVEGDAYEQYF. In DNA, the CDR3 is TGCAGTGCTAGAGAGGTGGAGGGGGATGCGTACGAGCAGTACTTC.

The chain employs TRBV27 and TRBJ1-1, with a weak D call TRBD1 (5 bases). There are 16 residues in the CDR3. Germline V gene lookup returns CDR1 MNHEY and CDR2 SMNVEV (reference sequence). V shed 5 bases and J shed 4 bases, with 20 bases lying between them. The CDR3 region is CASSPMGVVGFTEAFF. CDR3 nucleotide sequence: TGTGCCAGCAGTCCAATGGGGGTGGTCGGATTCACTGAAGCTTTCTTT.

The V and J genes are TRBV20-1 and TRBJ2-5, with TRBD2 identical over 8 bases. The V and J ends lost 2 bases and 3 bases, in that order; junction bases with no gene match: 2. The CDR3 is 13 amino acids. Germline CDR1 is DFQATT and CDR2 is SNEGSKA (reference sequence). This CDR3 is CSARRGGEETQYF. The CDR3, as DNA: TGCAGTGCTAGACGGGGGGGCGAAGAGACCCAGTACTTC.

The chain combines TRBV7-9 with TRBJ2-1, with TRBD2 identical over 7 bases. CDR3 size: 14 residues. J was trimmed by 7 bases and V by 4 bases; bases with no gene match: 7. Per germline, CDR1 SEHNR and CDR2 FQNEAQ (reference sequence). The CDR3 spells CASSSTGTKNEQFF. As DNA, the CDR3 is TGTGCCAGCAGCTCTACGGGGACTAAAAATGAGCAGTTCTTC.

This chain connects TRBV29-1 to TRBJ2-6; D may be TRBD1 or TRBD2 (5 bases each). Germline V gives CDR1 SQVTM, CDR2 ANQGSEA. The CDR3 is 14 residues long. The V end was cut by 7 bases, the J end by 2 bases, with 12 bases between. CDR3 coding DNA: TGCAGCGCCTTGGGGACGACTGGGGCCAACGTCCTGACTTTC. This translates into CSALGTTGANVLTF.

On this clonotype itself: At one of its ends the junction is not consistent with the germline gene, which may arise from a read error. The V and J genes are TRBV28 and TRBJ1-2; TRBD1 is a possible D gene (5 bases). The CDR3 runs to 13 residues. Germline V gives CDR1 MDHEN, CDR2 SYDVKM. CDR3: CVSRTPGPYGYTF. The CDR3 DNA follows: TGTGTCAGCAGGACCCCGGGGCCCTATGGCTACACCTTC.

V gene TRBV5-1 combines with J gene TRBJ2-5, with D perhaps TRBD1 (5 bases). From germline, CDR1 is SGHRS and CDR2 YFSETQ. Deletions cut 4 bases from V and 5 bases from J, with 15 bases between. The CDR3 length is 14 residues. The CDR3 protein is CASSQTGSGETQYF. The CDR3 DNA is TGCGCCAGCAGCCAAACAGGCTCCGGGGAGACCCAGTACTTC.

This clonotype was picked up a small number of times. The J gene is TRBJ2-2, the V gene TRBV7-8, with 14 positions matching TRBD2. V shed 2 bases, J shed 4 bases, and the junction held 9 bases outside the gene matches. Germline V gives CDR1 SGHVS, CDR2 FQNEAQ. The CDR3 loop spans 19 amino acids. Written as DNA, the CDR3 is TGTGCCAGCAGCTTATTGGGACTAGCGGGAGAGTCGGGCACCGGGGAGCTGTTTTTT. This sequence encodes CASSLLGLAGESGTGELFF.

The rearrangement links TRBV7-2 to TRBJ2-5; D uncertain. The J call may be faulty, since TRBJ2-7 better matches the DNA end. The germline gives CDR1 SGHTA, CDR2 FQGNSA. The CDR3 has 14 amino acids. CDR3 sequence reads: CASSLVLFPYEQYF. The CDR3 DNA is TGTGCCAGCAGCTTAGTCCTCTTCCCCTACGAGCAGTACTTC.

Written as DNA, the CDR3 is TGTGCCAGCAGCTTGGTGGGGGATGCCCAGTACTTC. Translating it yields CASSLVGDAQYF. J is TRBJ2-5 and V is TRBV5-5, with D perhaps assigned TRBD1 or TRBD2 (5 bases each). CDR1 and CDR2 from the germline V gene are SGHKS and YYEKEE (reference sequence). Trimming stripped 0 bases from V and 9 bases from J, with 9 bases between. The CDR3 is 12 residues long. The entire variable domain, with the rest obtained from reference TRBV5-5 and TRBJ2-5, is as follows: DAGVTQSPTHLIKTRGQQVTLRCSPISGHKSVSWYQQVLGQGPQFIFQYYEKEERGRGNFPDRFSARQFPNYSSELNVNALLLGDSALYLCASSLVGDAQYFGPGTRLLVL.

This chain uses TRBV7-9 with TRBJ2-2; D may be TRBD1 or TRBD2 (5 bases each). Trimming took off 1 base at V and 3 bases at J, with 15 bases between the two ends. This CDR3 is 17 amino acids long. CDR1 is SEHNR, CDR2 FQNEAQ, per germline (reference sequence). For the CDR3, the DNA is TGTGCCAGCAGCTTAGAATTTCCTGGGACGGACACCGGGGAGCTGTTTTTT. Amino acids: CASSLEFPGTDTGELFF.

This clonotype was seen only a few times. The chain links TRBV11-2 to TRBJ2-1; 7 nucleotides agree with TRBD2. CDR3 length: 16 amino acids. Germline V gene lookup returns CDR1 SGHAT and CDR2 FQNNGV. The V gene end was trimmed by 1 base and the J gene end by 6 bases; junction bases not matched to a gene: 9. CDR3 loop: CASSLVRSTSVNEQFF. CDR3 in DNA: TGTGCCAGCAGCTTAGTCCGGTCAACTAGCGTCAATGAGCAGTTCTTC.

The rearrangement joins TRBV7-9 to TRBJ1-3, with D possibly being TRBD1 (5 bases). Trimming shortened V by 4 bases and J by 2 bases, and 12 bases separated the two germline ends. The CDR3 loop spans 15 amino acids. The germline CDR1 and CDR2 sequences are SEHNR and FQNEAQ (reference sequence). CDR3 loop: CASSSSDSAGNTIYF. CDR3 sequence (DNA): TGTGCCAGCAGCTCGTCCGACAGCGCTGGAAACACCATATATTTT.

The J gene is TRBJ1-2, the V gene TRBV5-1; D perhaps matches TRBD1 (5 bases). There are 12 residues in the CDR3. Trimming pared 4 bases from V and 6 bases from J, leaving 10 bases between. Per the germline V gene, CDR1 is SGHRS and CDR2 is YFSETQ. The CDR3 spells CASSRGRNGYTF. The CDR3 DNA is TGCGCCAGCAGCCGGGGCAGAAATGGCTACACCTTC.

This clonotype has a handful of counts. The V and J genes are TRBV7-3 and TRBJ2-5; the match to TRBD1 covers 7 bases. The J call is in doubt because the DNA end fits TRBJ2-7 better. Germline CDR1 SGHTA, CDR2 FQGTGA. This CDR3 is 16 amino acids long. CDR3 nucleotides: TGTGCCAGCAGCACCTCTCCCGGGACAGTAGCCTACGAGCAGTACTTC. It specifies CASSTSPGTVAYEQYF.